This T cell receptor (beta chain) originates from a study of cytomegalovirus exposure and HLA in healthy donors. Study in general: From 150 million to 200 million T cells, an earlier analysis saw 90 million to 130 million unique TCR beta sequences.

Whole-study findings and limits: 150 or so TCR beta chains were listed as cytomegalovirus-associated. It was taken for granted in presence/absence analyses that sequencing depth across donors was roughly uniform.

The sample holds a few counts of this clone. Its antigen is not known. Primers: 60 Vbeta forward and 13 Jbeta reverse. Original processing notes: An analysis that came later counted roughly 87 million unique TCR beta chains, 9 million to 12 million shared. Repertoires were generated with immunoSEQ multiplex PCR, while TCRdb's copy carries only in-frame clones and drops some. V, J and clone size reflect that table, while D and trimming were determined from the DNA. In the table there are about 160,000 clones, less than 85% of which are singletons. This CDR3 contains 17 residues. Per germline, CDR1 SGHVS and CDR2 FNYEAQ. J gave up 1 base and V 2 bases, and 7 bases lay outside the gene matches.

The sequenced sample consisted of PBMCs. The rearrangement links TRBV7-6 to TRBJ2-5; 10 bases are a match to TRBD2. This TCR was recovered from a male donor in good health and CMV-seronegative. CDR3 DNA: TGTGCCAGCAGCTTACGGCTAGCGGGGGCCGCCCAAGAGACCCAGTACTTC. It is translated as CASSLRLAGAAQETQYF.